A selection of T cell receptor beta chains follows, all from one sample in a study of cytomegalovirus exposure and HLA in healthy donors. Only in-frame clones appear in the TCRdb table, and some are missing; sequencing was by immunoSEQ multiplex PCR. The table records fewer than 110,000 clones, about 85% of them present only once. The sample consisted of PBMCs. The receptors come from a man between 25 and 39 years old in good health and CMV-seronegative. Each CDR3 is given with its conserved first and last residue. Fields, in order: V gene, J gene, CDR3 protein.

>TRBV27|TRBJ2-7
CASSLGSPPYEQYF
>TRBV5-4|TRBJ2-7
CASSRYGSGGTTYEQYF
>TRBV19|TRBJ1-2
CASHPRDYGYTF
>TRBV5-1|TRBJ2-1
CASSLDVVIRAGDYNEQFF
>TRBV2|TRBJ2-7
CASSGVGHYEQYF
>TRBV6-1|TRBJ2-5
CASSGHRDSQETQYF
>TRBV4-1|TRBJ2-7
CASSQWGGYEQYF
>TRBV18|TRBJ2-1
CASSPGTGGAYNEQFF
>TRBV6-5|TRBJ1-6
CASGPYNSPLHF
>TRBV15|TRBJ1-6
CATSRDSSPLHF
>TRBV27|TRBJ1-2
CASSGPGGYTF
>TRBV2|TRBJ2-3
CASSKVGLTPDTQYF
>TRBV28|TRBJ1-5
CASSITGMGQPQHF
>TRBV5-1|TRBJ1-4
CASSLDSQGGNEKLFF
>TRBV15|TRBJ1-5
CATSRDRVYSNQPQHF
>TRBV9|TRBJ2-5
CASSPRDRELETQYF
>TRBV5-6|TRBJ2-6
CASSLDTGVTNVLTF